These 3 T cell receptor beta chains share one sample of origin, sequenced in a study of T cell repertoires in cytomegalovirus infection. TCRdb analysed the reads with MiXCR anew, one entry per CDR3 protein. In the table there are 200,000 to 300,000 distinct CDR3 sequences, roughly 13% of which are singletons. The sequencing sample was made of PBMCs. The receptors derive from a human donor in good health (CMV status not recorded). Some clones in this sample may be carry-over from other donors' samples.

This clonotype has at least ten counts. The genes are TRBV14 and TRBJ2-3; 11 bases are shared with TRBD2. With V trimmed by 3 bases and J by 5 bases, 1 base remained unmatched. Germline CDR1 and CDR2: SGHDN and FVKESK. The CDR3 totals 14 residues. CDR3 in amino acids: CASSHLAGGDTQYF. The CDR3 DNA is TGTGCCAGCAGCCATCTAGCGGGAGGAGATACGCAGTATTTT.

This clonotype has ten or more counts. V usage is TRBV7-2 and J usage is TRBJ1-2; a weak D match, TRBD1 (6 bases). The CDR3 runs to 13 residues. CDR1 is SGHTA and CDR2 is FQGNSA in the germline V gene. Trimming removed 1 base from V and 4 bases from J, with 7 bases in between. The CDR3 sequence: CASSLEGGYGYTF. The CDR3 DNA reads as TGTGCCAGCAGCTTAGAGGGGGGCTATGGCTACACCTTC.

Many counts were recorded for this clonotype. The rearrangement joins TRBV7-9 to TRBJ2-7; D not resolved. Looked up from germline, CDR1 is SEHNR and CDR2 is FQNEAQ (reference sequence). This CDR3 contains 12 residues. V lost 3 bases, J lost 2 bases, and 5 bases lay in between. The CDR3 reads CASSFDAYEQYF. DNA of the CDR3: TGTGCCAGCAGCTTTGACGCCTACGAGCAGTACTTC.